Below, 30 T cell receptor beta chains from the same sample are listed, as sequenced in a study of PD-1 blockade in classical Hodgkin lymphoma. Relapse after autologous stem cell transplantation occurred in every patient, and brentuximab vedotin exposure varied. This table comes from immunoSEQ multiplex PCR, and its TCRdb copy is limited to in-frame clones, with some not included. The sample includes some 84,000 clones, 80% to 95% seen only once; the top ten take roughly 3%. Source: peripheral blood mononuclear cells (PBMCs), taken before the second cycle of nivolumab. These receptor sequences come from a human donor with classical Hodgkin lymphoma.

This chain connects TRBV29-1 to TRBJ2-4, with D perhaps TRBD2 (6 bases). Germline values: CDR1 SQVTM, CDR2 ANQGSEA. With 1 base removed from V and 8 bases from J, the gap between germline ends came to 15 bases. The CDR3 length is 14 residues. CDR3 DNA sequence: TGCAGCGTTGAAGGTCGGGACTTTGGTGACATTCAGTACTTC. It specifies CSVEGRDFGDIQYF.

CDR3 amino acids: CASSSISGNTIYF. As DNA, the CDR3 is TGTGCCAGCAGCTCGATATCCGGAAACACCATATATTTT. This chain joins TRBV7-9 and TRBJ1-3; D is uncertain. The CDR3 totals 13 residues. Trimming took off 4 bases at V and 4 bases at J, with 8 bases between the two ends. Germline V lookup: CDR1 SEHNR, CDR2 FQNEAQ (reference sequence).

J is TRBJ2-1 and V is TRBV7-3; 10 bases fit TRBD2. V was clipped by 2 bases and J by 6 bases; unmatched bases: 4. CDR3 length: 15 amino acids. Germline-derived CDR1 and CDR2 are SGHTA and FQGTGA. The CDR3: CASSLWSSGSNEQFF. The CDR3 DNA reads TGTGCCAGCAGCTTATGGTCTAGCGGGAGCAATGAGCAGTTCTTC.

J is TRBJ2-1 and V is TRBV13; a possible D gene is TRBD1 (7 bases). There are 13 residues in the CDR3. Germline V lookup: CDR1 PRHDT, CDR2 FYEKMQ (reference sequence). With 8 bases removed from V and 6 bases from J, the gap between germline ends came to 14 bases. CDR3 sequence: CASLRQGGNEQFF. The CDR3 DNA sequence: TGTGCCAGCCTCCGACAGGGAGGCAATGAGCAGTTCTTC.

J is TRBJ2-7 and V is TRBV11-3; no firm D call. The CDR3 runs to 13 residues. CDR1 and CDR2 from the germline V gene are SGHNT and YENEEA. Trimming took off 5 bases at V and 5 bases at J, with 13 bases between the two ends. This CDR3 is CASSPPTSHEQYF. CDR3 nucleotides: TGTGCCAGCAGCCCCCCGACTTCCCACGAGCAGTACTTC.

The chain joins TRBV11-2 to TRBJ2-5; TRBD2 matches 8 bases. Germline CDR1 and CDR2: SGHAT and FQNNGV. The J segment lost 5 bases and the V segment lost 4 bases, leaving 12 bases of the junction unmatched. The CDR3 is 16 residues long. The CDR3 DNA is TGTGCCAGCAGCTCATTAGCGGGACCCCTCCAGGAGACCCAGTACTTC. Its protein is CASSSLAGPLQETQYF.

Concerning this clone itself: The junction shows a germline mismatch at one end, possibly a read error. The CDR3 coding sequence is TGCGCCAGCAGCCAAGATCGGACTAGCGGGAGCCGCGTCTTC. This translates into CASSQDRTSGSRVF. The chain is built from TRBV4-1 and TRBJ2-1; 13 nucleotides line up with TRBD2. The CDR3 runs to 14 residues. Germline assignment: CDR1 MGHRA and CDR2 YSYEKL.

This sequence joins TRBV7-2 and TRBJ1-3; 10 positions agree with TRBD1. This CDR3 has 15 amino acids. Per the germline V gene, CDR1 is SGHTA and CDR2 is FQGNSA. V lost 5 bases to trimming and J lost 4 bases; unmatched junction nucleotides: 5. Here the CDR3 DNA reads TGTGCCAGCAGCCCCGGGGACAGGGGCGGAAACACCATATATTTT. It yields the protein CASSPGDRGGNTIYF.

V gene TRBV27 combines with J gene TRBJ2-7; D is perhaps TRBD1 or TRBD2 (5 bases each). Per the germline V gene, CDR1 is MNHEY and CDR2 is SMNVEV (reference sequence). The CDR3 has 13 amino acids. Trimming stripped 8 bases from V and 2 bases from J, with 13 bases between. In DNA, the CDR3 is TGTGCCAGCCGACGGGGCCAGACCTACGAGCAGTACTTC. Its translation is CASRRGQTYEQYF.

The chain has TRBV27 and TRBJ2-7; 11 nucleotides match TRBD2. Trimming took 8 bases from V and 4 from J; bases not matched to a gene: 13. Germline lookup yields CDR1 MNHEY and CDR2 SMNVEV (reference sequence). CDR3 length: 16 residues. The CDR3 bases are TGTGCCAGCGGCCCCGGGACTAGCGGTTTTTTTTACGAGCAGTACTTC. This gives the protein CASGPGTSGFFYEQYF.

V is TRBV27 and J is TRBJ2-7; D gene ambiguous. This CDR3 spans 13 amino acids. Trimming took off 6 bases at V and 3 bases at J, with 12 bases between the two ends. The V gene's germline CDR1 is MNHEY and CDR2 SMNVEV (reference sequence). Written as DNA, the CDR3 is TGTGCCAGCAGCCTTTACCCGGGCTACGAGCAGTACTTC. Protein product: CASSLYPGYEQYF.

This clone was observed a handful of times. As DNA, the CDR3 is TGTGCCAGTAGTATGAGGACCGGGACAGGGGGGTACGAGCAGTACTTC. It codes for CASSMRTGTGGYEQYF. The rearrangement uses TRBV19 and TRBJ2-7; the match to TRBD1 covers 11 bases. V shed 3 bases and J 4 bases; nucleotides not matched to a gene: 8. The CDR3 spans 16 residues. From germline, CDR1 is LNHDA and CDR2 SQIVND (reference sequence).

This rearrangement joins TRBV16 to TRBJ1-3, with D uncertain. V was clipped by 3 bases and J by 2 bases, with 20 bases between them. CDR1 and CDR2 from the germline V gene are KGHSY and FQNENV. This CDR3 region has 18 residues. The CDR3 nucleotides are TGTGCCAGCAGCCAGGCACAGTGGAGGGAGTTCGCTGGAAACACCATATATTTT. Amino acid sequence: CASSQAQWREFAGNTIYF. Variable domain in full (rest from reference TRBV16 and TRBJ1-3): GEEVAQTPKHLVRGEGQKAKLYCAPIKGHSYVFWYQQVLKNEFKFLISFQNENVFDETGMPKERFSAKCLPNSPCSLEIQATKLEDSAVYFCASSQAQWREFAGNTIYFGEGSWLTVV.

The chain carries TRBV29-1 and TRBJ2-7; D is uncertain. Looked up from germline, CDR1 is SQVTM and CDR2 is ANQGSEA. V was shortened by 6 bases and J by 2 bases, with 14 bases between the two germline ends. The CDR3 spans 13 residues. The CDR3 nucleotides read TGCAGCGTCGTCCTTGGGGTTCCCTACGAGCAGTACTTC. Translated, it gives CSVVLGVPYEQYF.

The rearrangement joins TRBV29-1 to TRBJ2-7; 9 bases line up with TRBD1. CDR1 and CDR2 (germline): SQVTM, ANQGSEA. Trimming removed 6 bases from V and 0 bases from J; junction bases left unmatched: 9. The CDR3 covers 15 residues. In nucleotides, the CDR3 is TGCAGCGTGGAGAGGACAGGGGAACTCTCCTACGAGCAGTACTTC. Translating it yields CSVERTGELSYEQYF.

This clone was counted a single time. The chain couples TRBV19 to TRBJ1-1; TRBD1 might be the D (5 bases). CDR3 length: 14 amino acids. The V end was cut by 10 bases, the J end by 4 bases, with 19 bases between. Looked up from germline, CDR1 is LNHDA and CDR2 is SQIVND (reference sequence). The CDR3 loop reads CATCRYGGGTEAFF. For the CDR3, the DNA is TGTGCCACCTGCCGGTACGGGGGGGGCACTGAAGCTTTCTTT.

The chain links TRBV9 to TRBJ1-1; D gene uncertain. V was pared by 2 bases and J by 0 bases, with 11 bases between. Germline V gene data show CDR1 as SGDLS and CDR2 as YYNGEE. The CDR3 contains 15 residues. The CDR3 reads CASSVSAVMNTEAFF. The CDR3 DNA sequence: TGTGCCAGCAGCGTTTCTGCGGTTATGAACACTGAAGCTTTCTTT.

The chain joins TRBV7-3 to TRBJ2-3; possibly TRBD2 for D (5 bases). This CDR3 contains 18 residues. Germline-derived CDR1 and CDR2 are SGHTA and FQGTGA. Trimming pared 4 bases from V and 2 bases from J, leaving 22 bases between. The CDR3 sequence is CASSSPRASWYATDTQYF. The CDR3 coding sequence is TGTGCCAGCAGCTCCCCGAGGGCATCTTGGTACGCCACAGATACGCAGTATTTT.

The chain couples TRBV5-1 to TRBJ2-4, with 12 bases aligning to TRBD2. The CDR3 consists of 16 residues. Germline CDR1 is SGHRS and CDR2 is YFSETQ. Trimming took 4 bases from V and 3 from J; bases not matched to a gene: 5. The CDR3 bases are TGCGCCAGCAGCGCGACTAGCGGGAGAAACAAAAACATTCAGTACTTC. This gives the protein CASSATSGRNKNIQYF.

The chain links TRBV19 to TRBJ2-2, with D perhaps assigned TRBD1 or TRBD2 (5 bases each). With 7 bases removed from V and 5 bases from J, the gap between germline ends came to 11 bases. This CDR3 spans 13 amino acids. The germline CDR1 and CDR2 sequences are LNHDA and SQIVND (reference sequence). CDR3 in DNA: TGTGCCAGTAAAGGGGACCCTACCGGGGAGCTGTTTTTT. Translating it yields CASKGDPTGELFF.

The chain couples TRBV9 to TRBJ2-5; no reliable D call. CDR3 length: 14 amino acids. The germline V gene has CDR1 SGDLS and CDR2 YYNGEE. Trimming removed 4 bases at V and 5 bases at J, with 15 bases between. CDR3 in DNA: TGTGCCAGCAGCCAGCCGTCCACCCGGGAGACCCAGTACTTC. Protein product: CASSQPSTRETQYF.

The chain links TRBV5-1 to TRBJ2-7; D call uncertain. The CDR3 has 12 residues. V lost 3 bases to trimming and J lost 6 bases, with 10 bases between them. Germline V lookup: CDR1 SGHRS, CDR2 YFSETQ. DNA for the CDR3: TGCGCCAGCAGCTCCCCGCAGGCCGAGCAGTACTTC. Translating it yields CASSSPQAEQYF.

The rearrangement links TRBV28 to TRBJ1-4, with 8 bases matching TRBD1. The CDR3 totals 14 residues. J gave up 8 bases and V 5 bases, and 7 bases lay outside the gene matches. Looked up from germline, CDR1 is MDHEN and CDR2 is SYDVKM. In DNA form, the CDR3 reads TGTGCCAGCAGTGCGGACAGGGAGGGGGAAAAACTGTTTTTT. Translating it yields CASSADREGEKLFF.

The gene calls are TRBV28 and TRBJ2-7; unclear D gene. The CDR3 contains 14 residues. Germline loops: CDR1 MDHEN, CDR2 SYDVKM. V shed 6 bases and J shed 0 bases, with 12 bases lying between them. In nucleotides, the CDR3 is TGTGCCAGCAGACCACACGGAAGCTCCTACGAGCAGTACTTC. The encoded protein is CASRPHGSSYEQYF.

The chain uses TRBV5-1 and TRBJ1-1, with a tentative D call TRBD1 (6 bases). Trimming took off 4 bases at V and 5 bases at J, with 12 bases between the two ends. CDR3 length equals 13 residues. In germline, CDR1 is SGHRS, CDR2 YFSETQ. In nucleotides, the CDR3 is TGCGCCAGCAGCGATGAGGGGGGAACTGAAGCTTTCTTT. Protein: CASSDEGGTEAFF.

The chain recombines TRBV11-3 with TRBJ2-2, with TRBD2 matching over 9 bases. From germline, CDR1 is SGHNT and CDR2 YENEEA. This CDR3 is 17 amino acids long. With 4 bases clipped from V and 5 bases from J, the junction kept 11 bases outside the gene matches. As DNA, the CDR3 is TGTGCCAGCAGCTCCACAGGCGGGAGGGTAAAGACCGGGGAGCTGTTTTTT. Its translation is CASSSTGGRVKTGELFF. The whole variable domain, filled in from reference TRBV11-3 and TRBJ2-2, reads EAGVVQSPRYKIIEKKQPVAFWCNPISGHNTLYWYLQNLGQGPELLIRYENEEAVDDSQLPKDRFSAERLKGVDSTLKIQPAELGDSAVYLCASSSTGGRVKTGELFFGEGSRLTVL.

J is TRBJ1-4 and V is TRBV25-1; maybe TRBD1 (5 bases). Germline loops: CDR1 MGHDK, CDR2 SYGVNS. The CDR3 runs to 15 residues. V dropped 8 bases and J dropped 1 base, with 14 bases sitting between them. CDR3 coding DNA: TGTGCCAGCCGCGACCACGGGGGAACTAATGAAAAACTGTTTTTT. Its translation: CASRDHGGTNEKLFF.

The J gene is TRBJ2-1, the V gene TRBV7-3; 9 bases line up with TRBD2. The CDR3 is 16 residues long. J lost 2 bases, V lost 3 bases, and 5 bases had no gene match. CDR1 is SGHTA, CDR2 FQGTGA, per germline. DNA for the CDR3: TGTGCCAGCAGCTTTCTACCTAGCGGGGCCTACAATGAGCAGTTCTTC. Translating it yields CASSFLPSGAYNEQFF.

Comment on this clone: This same CDR3 is encoded by further DNA sequences in the sample. The CDR3 here is CASSPRGATNEKLFF. The CDR3 nucleotides read TGTGCCAGCTCACCCCGCGGAGCAACTAATGAAAAACTGTTTTTT. The chain joins TRBV18 to TRBJ1-4, with no clear D. The CDR3 extends over 15 amino acids. V shed 3 bases and J shed 0 bases, with 8 bases lying between them. Germline-derived CDR1 and CDR2 are KGHSH and LQKENI.

The rearrangement joins TRBV29-1 to TRBJ2-7; D tentatively fits TRBD1 or TRBD2 (5 bases each). CDR3 length: 15 residues. Per germline, CDR1 SQVTM and CDR2 ANQGSEA. The ends were cut back, 5 bases at V and 4 bases at J, with 21 bases in the middle. The CDR3 protein is CSVCGSGSSVYEQYF. CDR3 in DNA: TGCAGCGTTTGTGGGTCAGGGAGCTCGGTATACGAGCAGTACTTC.